These T cell receptor beta chains were read from a single sample in a study of technical replicates of blood from a few donors. Profiled with immunoSEQ multiplex PCR; TCRdb holds only in-frame clones, not every one. The top ten clones hold roughly 0.26% of a sample with 75,000 to 95,000 clones, 92% of them seen once. Sequencing used T cells isolated from PBMCs. The receptors were sampled from a human donor in good health. The CDR3 runs from the conserved cysteine through the conserved F or W. Each record gives: J gene, CDR3 length, clone size, D gene, V gene, CDR3 protein, CDR3 DNA. The D gene is left open where the match is weak. A row's size may be missing; if present it is once, few, many or a size class.

TRBJ1-2 | 18 | NA | TRBD1 | TRBV18 | CASSPLPGQGTANYGYTF | TGTGCCAGCTCACCACTGCCGGGACAGGGGACCGCTAACTATGGCTACACCTTC
TRBJ2-1 | 14 | NA | NA | TRBV4-1 | CASSQDGQLDEQFF | TGCGCCAGCAGCCAAGATGGCCAGTTGGATGAGCAGTTCTTC
TRBJ1-3 | 17 | NA | NA | TRBV5-4 | CASSSNSGRISGNTIYF | TGTGCCAGCAGCTCCAATTCAGGGCGGATCTCTGGAAACACCATATATTTT
TRBJ2-5 | 14 | NA | TRBD2 | TRBV2 | CASNPGGPQETQYF | TGTGCCAGCAATCCGGGAGGGCCTCAAGAGACCCAGTACTTC
TRBJ2-7 | 11 | NA | NA | TRBV20-1 | CSAFRQYEQYF | TGCAGTGCTTTTAGACAGTACGAGCAGTACTTC
TRBJ2-2 | 14 | NA | NA | TRBV6-1 | CASSPRQTTGELFF | TGTGCCAGCAGCCCAAGACAAACTACCGGGGAGCTGTTTTTT
TRBJ2-2 | 17 | NA | NA | TRBV7-3 | CASSLNGGGANTGELFF | TGTGCCAGCAGCTTAAACGGCGGCGGAGCGAACACCGGGGAGCTGTTTTTT
TRBJ2-7 | 16 | NA | TRBD2 | TRBV6-6 | CASSPSLAGVSREQYF | TGTGCCAGCAGTCCTTCACTAGCGGGAGTCTCCAGGGAGCAGTACTTC
TRBJ2-1 | 17 | NA | TRBD2 | TRBV7-9 | CASSLIIWTSGDNEQFF | TGTGCCAGCAGCTTAATCATCTGGACTAGCGGGGACAATGAGCAGTTCTTC
TRBJ2-3 | 14 | NA | NA | TRBV5-4 | CASSESSSTDTQYF | TGTGCCAGCAGCGAGTCTTCTAGCACAGATACGCAGTATTTT
TRBJ2-5 | 14 | NA | TRBD1 | TRBV5-1 | CASSSGQGQETQYF | TGCGCCAGCAGCTCCGGACAGGGCCAAGAGACCCAGTACTTC
TRBJ2-7 | 15 | NA | TRBD1 | TRBV19 | CASSSYGTGGYEQYF | TGTGCCAGTAGTTCATACGGGACAGGGGGTTACGAGCAGTACTTC
TRBJ2-3 | 16 | NA | NA | TRBV6-6 | CASSYTTVPSTDTQYF | TGTGCCAGCAGTTACACAACAGTGCCTAGCACAGATACGCAGTATTTT
TRBJ1-1 | 12 | NA | NA | TRBV25-1 | CASTGLNTEAFF | TGTGCCAGCACAGGGTTGAACACTGAAGCTTTCTTT
TRBJ1-2 | 13 | NA | NA | TRBV14 | CASSPDSNYGYNF | TGTGCCAGCAGCCCGGACAGTAACTATGGCTACAACTTC
TRBJ2-2 | 16 | once | NA | TRBV2 | CASRGPVTGNTGELFF | TGTGCCAGCAGAGGTCCTGTGACAGGGAACACCGGGGAGCTGTTTTTT
TRBJ2-7 | 15 | NA | TRBD1 | TRBV11-3 | CASSSRDRAAYEQYF | TGTGCCAGCAGCTCCCGGGACAGGGCGGCCTACGAGCAGTACTTC
TRBJ1-1 | 15 | NA | TRBD1 | TRBV14 | CASSLMGTGVTEAFF | TGTGCCAGCAGTCTTATGGGGACAGGGGTAACTGAAGCTTTCTTT
TRBJ1-6 | 14 | few | NA | TRBV27 | CASSFREQGLSLHF | TGTGCCAGCAGTTTCCGGGAACAGGGATTGTCCCTCCACTTT
TRBJ2-6 | 18 | once | NA | TRBV28 | CASSNPGQGPTGANVLTF | TGTGCCAGCAGCAACCCGGGACAAGGGCCCACTGGGGCCAACGTCCTGACTTTC
TRBJ2-7 | 18 | NA | TRBD1 | TRBV27 | CASSSFARGLRSSYEQYF | TGTGCCAGCAGTTCATTCGCCAGGGGGCTAAGGAGTTCCTACGAGCAGTACTTC
TRBJ2-5 | 16 | once | TRBD2 | TRBV10-1 | CASSLGLAGGEETQYF | TGCGCCAGCAGCCTGGGACTAGCGGGAGGCGAGGAGACCCAGTACTTC
TRBJ2-1 | 17 | NA | NA | TRBV9 | CASSVAGIGGAYNEQFF | TGTGCCAGCAGCGTAGCTGGTATCGGGGGTGCCTACAATGAGCAGTTCTTC
TRBJ1-1 | 15 | NA | TRBD1 | TRBV4-1 | CASSQVTRQGLRAFF | TGCGCCAGCAGCCAAGTAACCCGACAGGGACTTCGGGCTTTCTTT
TRBJ2-2 | 15 | NA | TRBD2 | TRBV4-2 | CASSHAGTSVGELFF | TGTGCCAGCAGCCACGCCGGGACTAGCGTCGGGGAGCTGTTTTTT
TRBJ2-1 | 20 | NA | TRBD2 | TRBV2 | CASIPGGGGWGKSSYNEQFF | TGTGCCAGCATCCCGGGGGGGGGCGGATGGGGGAAAAGCTCCTACAATGAGCAGTTCTTC
TRBJ2-7 | 16 | NA | NA | TRBV11-1 | CASSFNQGSTGYEQYF | TGTGCCAGCAGCTTCAATCAGGGGAGTACAGGCTACGAGCAGTACTTC
TRBJ2-2 | 14 | NA | TRBD2 | TRBV29-1 | CSVVIAGGFGELFF | TGCAGCGTTGTCATAGCGGGAGGGTTCGGGGAGCTGTTTTTT
TRBJ2-7 | 15 | NA | TRBD1 | TRBV5-6 | CASSQSGTAPYEQYF | TGTGCCAGCAGCCAATCCGGGACAGCTCCCTACGAGCAGTACTTC
TRBJ2-7 | 15 | NA | NA | TRBV7-9 | CASSPKGVGNYEQYF | TGTGCCAGCAGCCCCAAAGGGGTGGGAAATTACGAGCAGTACTTC
TRBJ2-7 | 16 | NA | TRBD1 | TRBV5-4 | CASSLSPDRGFYEQYF | TGTGCCAGCAGCTTGTCCCCGGACAGGGGGTTCTACGAGCAGTACTTC
TRBJ2-5 | 14 | NA | NA | TRBV19 | CASSIRGGQETQYF | TGTGCCAGTAGTATAAGGGGGGGCCAAGAGACCCAGTACTTC
TRBJ2-7 | 13 | NA | TRBD2 | TRBV29-1 | CSVREGGSYEQYF | TGCAGCGTTCGGGAGGGGGGCTCCTACGAGCAGTACTTC
TRBJ2-1 | 21 | once | TRBD2 | TRBV28 | CASRPSPSTLAGRSSYNEQFF | TGTGCCAGCAGACCCAGTCCCAGTACACTAGCGGGACGGAGCTCCTACAATGAGCAGTTCTTC
TRBJ1-2 | 13 | NA | NA | TRBV9 | CASRPGGNYGYTF | TGTGCCAGCCGGCCGGGCGGGAACTATGGCTACACCTTC
TRBJ2-7 | 10 | NA | NA | TRBV29-1 | CSVQTYEQYF | TGCAGCGTCCAAACCTACGAGCAGTACTTC
TRBJ1-1 | 14 | NA | NA | TRBV7-8 | CASSWRGLDTEAFF | TGTGCCAGCAGCTGGCGGGGGTTGGACACTGAAGCTTTCTTT
TRBJ2-7 | 15 | few | TRBD1 | TRBV10-3 | CAISWDRGDSYEQYF | TGTGCCATCAGTTGGGACAGGGGAGACTCCTACGAGCAGTACTTC
TRBJ2-1 | 18 | NA | TRBD2 | TRBV7-9 | CASSYGRTSGSIGHEQFF | TGTGCCAGCAGCTATGGAAGGACTAGCGGGAGTATCGGCCATGAGCAGTTCTTC
TRBJ2-7 | 12 | NA | NA | TRBV28 | CASSLTRYEQYF | TGTGCCAGCAGTTTAACAAGATACGAGCAGTACTTC
TRBJ2-7 | 12 | NA | NA | TRBV27 | CASTRLGYEQYF | TGTGCCAGCACCCGACTAGGCTACGAGCAGTACTTC